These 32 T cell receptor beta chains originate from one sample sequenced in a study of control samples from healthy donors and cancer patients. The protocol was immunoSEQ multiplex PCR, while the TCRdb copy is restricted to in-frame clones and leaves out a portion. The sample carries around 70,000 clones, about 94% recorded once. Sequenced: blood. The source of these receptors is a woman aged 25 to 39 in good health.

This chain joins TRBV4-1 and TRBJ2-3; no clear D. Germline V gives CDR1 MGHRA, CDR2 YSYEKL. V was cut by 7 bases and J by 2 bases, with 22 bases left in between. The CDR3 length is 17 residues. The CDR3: CASTLYPAQLFTDTQYF. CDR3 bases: TGCGCCAGCACCCTATACCCGGCCCAGTTATTCACAGATACGCAGTATTTT.

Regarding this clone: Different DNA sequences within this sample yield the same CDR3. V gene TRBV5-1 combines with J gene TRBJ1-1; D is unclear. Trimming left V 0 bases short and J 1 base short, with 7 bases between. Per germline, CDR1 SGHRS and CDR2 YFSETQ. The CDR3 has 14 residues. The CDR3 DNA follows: TGCGCCAGCAGCTTGGTAGGTGCGAACACTGAAGCTTTCTTT. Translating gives CASSLVGANTEAFF.

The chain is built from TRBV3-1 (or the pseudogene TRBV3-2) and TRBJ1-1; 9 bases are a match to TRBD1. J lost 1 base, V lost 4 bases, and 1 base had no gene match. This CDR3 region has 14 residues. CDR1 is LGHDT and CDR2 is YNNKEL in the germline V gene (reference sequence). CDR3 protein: CASSRTGANTEAFF. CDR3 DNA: TGTGCCAGCAGCCGGACAGGGGCGAACACTGAAGCTTTCTTT.

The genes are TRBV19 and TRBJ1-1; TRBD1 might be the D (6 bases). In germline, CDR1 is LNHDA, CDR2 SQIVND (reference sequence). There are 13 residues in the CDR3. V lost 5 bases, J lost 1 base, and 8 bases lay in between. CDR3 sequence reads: CASSEQGNTEAFF. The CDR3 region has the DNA TGTGCCAGTAGTGAACAGGGGAACACTGAAGCTTTCTTT.

The CDR3 reads CASSQSGAGELFF. In DNA, the CDR3 is TGTGCCAGCAGCCAATCGGGGGCCGGGGAGCTGTTTTTT. The chain couples TRBV3-1 (or the pseudogene TRBV3-2) to TRBJ2-2; D may be TRBD2 (6 bases). This CDR3 comprises 13 residues. Germline V CDR1 and CDR2: LGHDT, YNNKEL (reference sequence). V was trimmed by 2 bases and J by 6 bases, leaving 7 bases between them.

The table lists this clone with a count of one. CDR3 coding DNA: TGTGCCAGCAGACGTAGCGGGGGGGAAACCTACGAGCAGTACGTC. Protein: CASRRSGGETYEQYV. The chain is built from TRBV27 and TRBJ2-7; 11 bases are a match to TRBD2. The germline CDR1 and CDR2 sequences are MNHEY and SMNVEV (reference sequence). The CDR3 sequence is 15 residues long. J was trimmed by 2 bases and V by 6 bases; bases with no gene match: 6.

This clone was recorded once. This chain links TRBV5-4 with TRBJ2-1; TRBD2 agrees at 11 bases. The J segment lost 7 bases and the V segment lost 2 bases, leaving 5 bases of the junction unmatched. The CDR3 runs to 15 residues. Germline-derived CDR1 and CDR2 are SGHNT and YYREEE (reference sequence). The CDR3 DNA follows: TGTGCCAGCAGCTTTACTAGCGGGGGTCGGAATGAGCAGTTCTTC. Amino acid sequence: CASSFTSGGRNEQFF.

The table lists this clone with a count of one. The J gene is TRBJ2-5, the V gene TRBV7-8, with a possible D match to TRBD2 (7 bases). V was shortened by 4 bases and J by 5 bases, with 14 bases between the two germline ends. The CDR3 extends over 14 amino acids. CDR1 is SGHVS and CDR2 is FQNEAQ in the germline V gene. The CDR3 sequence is CASSSRGAGETQYF. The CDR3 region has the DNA TGTGCCAGCAGCTCACGGGGGGCAGGGGAGACCCAGTACTTC. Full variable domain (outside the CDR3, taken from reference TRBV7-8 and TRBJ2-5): GAGVSQSPRYKVAKRGQDVALRCDPISGHVSLFWYQQALGQGPEFLTYFQNEAQLDKSGLPSDRFFAERPEGSVSTLKIQRTQQEDSAVYLCASSSRGAGETQYFGPGTRLLVL.

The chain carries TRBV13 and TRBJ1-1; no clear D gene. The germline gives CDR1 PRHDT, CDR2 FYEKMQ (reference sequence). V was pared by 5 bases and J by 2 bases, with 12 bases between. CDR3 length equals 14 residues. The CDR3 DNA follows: TGTGCCAGCAGCCCCAGCGCGGTAAACACTGAAGCTTTCTTT. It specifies CASSPSAVNTEAFF.

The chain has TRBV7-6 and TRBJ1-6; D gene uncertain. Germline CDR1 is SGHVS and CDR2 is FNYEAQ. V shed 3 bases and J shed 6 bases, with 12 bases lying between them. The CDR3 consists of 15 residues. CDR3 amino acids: CASSLGGLGNSPLHF. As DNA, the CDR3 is TGTGCCAGCAGCTTGGGAGGCCTCGGTAATTCACCCCTCCACTTT.

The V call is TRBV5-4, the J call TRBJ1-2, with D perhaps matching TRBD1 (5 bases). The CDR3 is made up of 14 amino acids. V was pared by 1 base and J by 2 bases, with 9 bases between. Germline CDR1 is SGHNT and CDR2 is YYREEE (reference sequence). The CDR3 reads CASSLPTENYGYTF. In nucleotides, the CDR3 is TGTGCCAGCAGCTTGCCGACAGAGAACTATGGCTACACCTTC.

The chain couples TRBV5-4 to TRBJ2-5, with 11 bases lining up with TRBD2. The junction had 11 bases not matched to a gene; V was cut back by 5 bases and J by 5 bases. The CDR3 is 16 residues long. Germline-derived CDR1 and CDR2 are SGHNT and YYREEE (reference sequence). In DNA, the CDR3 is TGTGCCAGCAGACCGACTAGCGGGGAGGGCGGGGAGACCCAGTACTTC. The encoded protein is CASRPTSGEGGETQYF.

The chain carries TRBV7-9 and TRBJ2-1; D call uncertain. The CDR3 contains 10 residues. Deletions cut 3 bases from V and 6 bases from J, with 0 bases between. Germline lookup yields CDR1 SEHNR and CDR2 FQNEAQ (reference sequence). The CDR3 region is CASSFNEQFF. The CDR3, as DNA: TGTGCCAGCAGCTTCAATGAGCAGTTCTTC.

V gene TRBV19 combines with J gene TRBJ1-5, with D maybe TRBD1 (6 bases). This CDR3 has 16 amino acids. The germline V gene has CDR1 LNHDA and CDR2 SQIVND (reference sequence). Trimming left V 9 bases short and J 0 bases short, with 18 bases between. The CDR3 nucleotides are TGTGCCAGCAGGGGACAACCTCTATCTAGCAATCAGCCCCAGCATTTT. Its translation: CASRGQPLSSNQPQHF.

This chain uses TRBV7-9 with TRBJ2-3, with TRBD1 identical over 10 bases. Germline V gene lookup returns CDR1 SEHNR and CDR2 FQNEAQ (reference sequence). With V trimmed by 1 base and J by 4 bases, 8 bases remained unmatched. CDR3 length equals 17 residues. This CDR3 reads CASSLVAGTGVSDTQYF. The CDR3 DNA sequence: TGTGCCAGCAGCTTAGTCGCCGGGACAGGGGTATCAGATACGCAGTATTTT.

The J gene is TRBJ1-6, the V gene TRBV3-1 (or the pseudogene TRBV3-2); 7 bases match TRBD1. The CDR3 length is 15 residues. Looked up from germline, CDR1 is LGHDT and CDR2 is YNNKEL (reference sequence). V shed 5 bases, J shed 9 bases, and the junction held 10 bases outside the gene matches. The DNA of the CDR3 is TGTGCCAGCAGCACCCGGCGAGGGGGCAGTTCACCCCTCCACTTT. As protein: CASSTRRGGSSPLHF.

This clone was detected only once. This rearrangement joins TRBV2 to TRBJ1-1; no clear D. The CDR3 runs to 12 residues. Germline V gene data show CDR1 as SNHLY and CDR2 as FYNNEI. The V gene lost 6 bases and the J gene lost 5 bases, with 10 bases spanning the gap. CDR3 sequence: CASRNRDTEAFF. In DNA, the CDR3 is TGTGCCAGCAGGAATAGGGATACTGAAGCTTTCTTT. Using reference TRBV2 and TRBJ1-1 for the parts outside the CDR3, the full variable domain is EPEVTQTPSHQVTQMGQEVILRCVPISNHLYFYWYRQILGQKVEFLVSFYNNEISEKSEIFDDQFSVERPDGSNFTLKIRSTKLEDSAMYFCASRNRDTEAFFGQGTRLTVV.

CDR3 protein: CASSPYPGNQPQHF. CDR3 nucleotide sequence: TGCGCCAGCAGCCCCTACCCGGGAAATCAGCCCCAGCATTTT. The rearrangement joins TRBV5-1 to TRBJ1-5; the D is unclear. The CDR3 extends over 14 amino acids. Germline V CDR1 and CDR2: SGHRS, YFSETQ. Trimming took off 4 bases at V and 4 bases at J, with 12 bases between the two ends.

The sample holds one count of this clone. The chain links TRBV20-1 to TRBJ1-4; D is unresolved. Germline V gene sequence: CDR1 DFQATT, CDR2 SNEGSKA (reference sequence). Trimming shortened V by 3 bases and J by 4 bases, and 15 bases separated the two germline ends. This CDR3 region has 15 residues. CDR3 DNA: TGCAGTGCTAGTGTCCGGGGTTCTTTTAATGAAAAACTGTTTTTT. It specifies CSASVRGSFNEKLFF.

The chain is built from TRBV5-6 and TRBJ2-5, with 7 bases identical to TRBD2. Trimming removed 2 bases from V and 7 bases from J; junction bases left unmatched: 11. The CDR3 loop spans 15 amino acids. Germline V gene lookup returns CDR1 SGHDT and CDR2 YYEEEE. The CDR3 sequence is CASSFSGSSRRTQYF. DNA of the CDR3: TGTGCCAGCAGCTTTAGCGGGTCCTCTCGTAGGACCCAGTACTTC.

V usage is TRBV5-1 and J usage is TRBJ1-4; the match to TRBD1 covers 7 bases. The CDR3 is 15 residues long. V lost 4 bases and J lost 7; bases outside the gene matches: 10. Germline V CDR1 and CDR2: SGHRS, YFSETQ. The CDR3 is CASSRIQGTTEKLFF. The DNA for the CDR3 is TGCGCCAGCAGCAGAATACAGGGGACGACTGAAAAACTGTTTTTT.

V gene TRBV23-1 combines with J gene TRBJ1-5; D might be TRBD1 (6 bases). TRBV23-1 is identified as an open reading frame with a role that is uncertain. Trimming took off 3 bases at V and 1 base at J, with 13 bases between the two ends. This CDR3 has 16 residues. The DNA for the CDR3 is TGCGCCAGCAGTCATCCTAACAGGGCGAGCAATCAGCCCCAGCATTTT. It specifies CASSHPNRASNQPQHF.

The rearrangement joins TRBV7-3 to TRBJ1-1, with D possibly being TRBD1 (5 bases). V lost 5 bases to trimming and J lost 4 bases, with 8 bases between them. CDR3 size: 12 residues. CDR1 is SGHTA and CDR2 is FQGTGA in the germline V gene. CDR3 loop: CASSPGGTEAFF. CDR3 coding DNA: TGTGCCAGCAGCCCGGGGGGCACTGAAGCTTTCTTT.

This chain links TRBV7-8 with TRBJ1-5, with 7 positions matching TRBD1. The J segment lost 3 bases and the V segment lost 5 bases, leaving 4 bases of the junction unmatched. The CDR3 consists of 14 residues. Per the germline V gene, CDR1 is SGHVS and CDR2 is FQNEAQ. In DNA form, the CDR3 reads TGTGCCAGCAGCCCAGGACAGGACAATCAGCCCCAGCATTTT. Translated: CASSPGQDNQPQHF.

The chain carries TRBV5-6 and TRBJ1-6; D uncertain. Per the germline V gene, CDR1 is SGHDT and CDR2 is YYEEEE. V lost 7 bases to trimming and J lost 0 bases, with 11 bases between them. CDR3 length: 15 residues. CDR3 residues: CASLSLSSYNSPLHF. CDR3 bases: TGTGCCAGCCTTTCTCTAAGCTCCTATAATTCACCCCTCCACTTT.

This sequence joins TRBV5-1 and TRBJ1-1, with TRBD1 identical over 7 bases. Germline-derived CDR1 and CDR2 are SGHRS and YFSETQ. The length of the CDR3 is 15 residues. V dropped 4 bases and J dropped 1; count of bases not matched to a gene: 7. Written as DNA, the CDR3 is TGCGCCAGCAGCAGACTACAGGGGAGGAACACTGAAGCTTTCTTT. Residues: CASSRLQGRNTEAFF.

This CDR3 is CASSVASGVTGELFF. CDR3 sequence (DNA): TGTGCCAGCAGCGTAGCCTCAGGCGTCACCGGGGAGCTGTTTTTT. This rearrangement joins TRBV9 to TRBJ2-2; no reliable D call. V lost 0 bases, J lost 4 bases, and 10 bases lay in between. CDR1 and CDR2 from the germline V gene are SGDLS and YYNGEE. The CDR3 covers 15 residues.

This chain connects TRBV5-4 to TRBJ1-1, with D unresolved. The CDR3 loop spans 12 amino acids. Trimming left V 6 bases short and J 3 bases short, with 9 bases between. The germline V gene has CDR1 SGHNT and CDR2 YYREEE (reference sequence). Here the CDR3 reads CASKDWDTEAFF. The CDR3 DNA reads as TGTGCCAGCAAGGACTGGGACACTGAAGCTTTCTTT.

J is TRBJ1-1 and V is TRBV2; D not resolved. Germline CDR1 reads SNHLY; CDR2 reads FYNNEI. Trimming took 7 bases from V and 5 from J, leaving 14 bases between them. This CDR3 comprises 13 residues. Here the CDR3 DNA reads TGTGCCAGCACCGAAGGTCTAGTGACTGAAGCTTTCTTT. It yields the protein CASTEGLVTEAFF.

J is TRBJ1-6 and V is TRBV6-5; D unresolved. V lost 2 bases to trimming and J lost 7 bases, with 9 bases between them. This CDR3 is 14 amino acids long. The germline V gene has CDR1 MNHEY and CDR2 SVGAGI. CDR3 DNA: TGTGCCAGCAGTTACGGCGTTCGGAATTCACCCCTCCACTTT. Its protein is CASSYGVRNSPLHF.

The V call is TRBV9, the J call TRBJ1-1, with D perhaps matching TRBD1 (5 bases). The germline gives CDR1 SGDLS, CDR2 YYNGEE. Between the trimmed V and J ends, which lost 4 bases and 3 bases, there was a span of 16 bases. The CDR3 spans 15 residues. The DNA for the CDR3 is TGTGCCAGCAGCATCTCATCGGGAGGGGACACTGAAGCTTTCTTT. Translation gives CASSISSGGDTEAFF.

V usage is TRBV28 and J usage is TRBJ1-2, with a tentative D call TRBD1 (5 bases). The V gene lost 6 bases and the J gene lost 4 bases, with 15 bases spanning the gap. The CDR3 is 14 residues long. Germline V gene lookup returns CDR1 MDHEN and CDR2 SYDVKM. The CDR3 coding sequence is TGTGCCAGCAGCGCCGGGGACGGCCTCTATGGCTACACCTTC. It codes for CASSAGDGLYGYTF.